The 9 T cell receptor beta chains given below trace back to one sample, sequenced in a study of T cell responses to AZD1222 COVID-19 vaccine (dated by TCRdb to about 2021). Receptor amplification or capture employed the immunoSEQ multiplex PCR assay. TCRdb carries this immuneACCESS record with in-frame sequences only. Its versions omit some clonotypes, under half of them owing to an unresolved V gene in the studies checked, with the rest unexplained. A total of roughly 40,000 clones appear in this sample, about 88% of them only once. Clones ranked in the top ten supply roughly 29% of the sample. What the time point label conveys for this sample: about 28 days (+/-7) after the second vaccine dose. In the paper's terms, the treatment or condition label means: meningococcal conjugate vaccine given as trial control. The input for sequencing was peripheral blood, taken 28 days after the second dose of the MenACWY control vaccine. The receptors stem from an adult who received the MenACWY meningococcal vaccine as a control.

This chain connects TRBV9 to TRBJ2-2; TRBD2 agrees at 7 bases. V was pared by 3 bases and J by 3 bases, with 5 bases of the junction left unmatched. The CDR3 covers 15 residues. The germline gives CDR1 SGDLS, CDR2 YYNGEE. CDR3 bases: TGTGCCAGCAGCGGGGAGGGGTCGTACACCGGGGAGCTGTTTTTT. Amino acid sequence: CASSGEGSYTGELFF.

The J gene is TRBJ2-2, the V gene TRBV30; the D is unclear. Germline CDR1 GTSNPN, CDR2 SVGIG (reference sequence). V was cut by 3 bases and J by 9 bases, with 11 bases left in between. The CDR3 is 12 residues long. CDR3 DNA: TGTGCCTGGAGCCTAGGATCCCGGGAGCTGTTTTTT. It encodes CAWSLGSRELFF.

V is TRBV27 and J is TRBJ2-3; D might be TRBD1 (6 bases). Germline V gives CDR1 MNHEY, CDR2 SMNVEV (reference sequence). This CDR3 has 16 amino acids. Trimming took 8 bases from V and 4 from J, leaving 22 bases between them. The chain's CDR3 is CASRRPPAGDSDTQYF. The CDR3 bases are TGTGCCAGCCGTCGCCCCCCCGCAGGGGATTCAGATACGCAGTATTTT.

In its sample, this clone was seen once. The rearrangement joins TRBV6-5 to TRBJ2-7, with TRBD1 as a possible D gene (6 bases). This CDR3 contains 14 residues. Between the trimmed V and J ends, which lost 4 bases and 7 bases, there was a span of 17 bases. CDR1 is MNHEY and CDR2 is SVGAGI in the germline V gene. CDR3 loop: CASSSLGGNSEQYF. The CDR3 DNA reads TGTGCCAGCAGTTCCCTAGGGGGAAACTCGGAGCAGTACTTC.

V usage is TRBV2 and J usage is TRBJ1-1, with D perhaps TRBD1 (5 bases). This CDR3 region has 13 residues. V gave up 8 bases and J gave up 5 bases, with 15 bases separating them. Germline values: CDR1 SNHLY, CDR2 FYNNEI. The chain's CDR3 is CASRGVRRTEAFF. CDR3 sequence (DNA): TGTGCCAGCCGAGGGGTAAGGCGGACTGAAGCTTTCTTT.

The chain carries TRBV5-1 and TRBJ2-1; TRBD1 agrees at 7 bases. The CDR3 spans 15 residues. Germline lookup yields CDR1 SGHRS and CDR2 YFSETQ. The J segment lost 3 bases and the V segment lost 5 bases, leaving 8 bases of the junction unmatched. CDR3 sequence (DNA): TGCGCCAGCAGTCCACCGGGACAGCACTACAATGAGCAGTTCTTC. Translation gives CASSPPGQHYNEQFF.

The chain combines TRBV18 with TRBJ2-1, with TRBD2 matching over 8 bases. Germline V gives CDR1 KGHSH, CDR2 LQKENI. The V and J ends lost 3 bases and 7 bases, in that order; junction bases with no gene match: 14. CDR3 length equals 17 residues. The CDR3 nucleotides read TGTGCCAGCTCACCTAGACCGGGAGGGGCTAGGGGGAATGAGCAGTTCTTC. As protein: CASSPRPGGARGNEQFF.

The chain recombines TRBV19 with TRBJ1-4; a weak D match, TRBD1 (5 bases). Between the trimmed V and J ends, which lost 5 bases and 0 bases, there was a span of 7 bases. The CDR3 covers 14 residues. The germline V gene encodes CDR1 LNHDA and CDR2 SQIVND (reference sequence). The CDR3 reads CASSWGATNEKLFF. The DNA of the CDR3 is TGTGCCAGTAGTTGGGGGGCAACTAATGAAAAACTGTTTTTT. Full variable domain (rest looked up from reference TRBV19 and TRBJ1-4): DGGITQSPKYLFRKEGQNVTLSCEQNLNHDAMYWYRQDPGQGLRLIYYSQIVNDFQKGDIAEGYSVSREKKESFPLTVTSAQKNPTAFYLCASSWGATNEKLFFGSGTQLSVL.

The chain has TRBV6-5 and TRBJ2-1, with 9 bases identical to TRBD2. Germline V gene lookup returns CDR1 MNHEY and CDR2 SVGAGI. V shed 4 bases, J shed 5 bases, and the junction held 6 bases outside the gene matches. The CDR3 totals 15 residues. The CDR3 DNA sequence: TGTGCCAGCAGTTTTACCAGCGGGAGGAACAATGAGCAGTTCTTC. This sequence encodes CASSFTSGRNNEQFF.